The entry below describes one TCR beta chain. What it binds is not known. Trimming took 2 bases from V and 7 from J; bases not matched to a gene: 6. The CDR3 length is 15 residues. The germline V gene has CDR1 SGHNT and CDR2 YENEEA. The data are from a study of cytomegalovirus exposure and HLA in healthy donors. Study-level background: Later, an analysis reported that the approximately 120 validation repertoires had used the same platform as the approximately 670 first-cohort repertoires.

The data were produced by immunoSEQ multiplex PCR, yet TCRdb's version contains in-frame clones alone and is incomplete. The data show 180,000 or so clones, with about 89% seen just once and 6.5% to 7.5% held by the top ten. Study conclusions and caveats: The TCR clusters that emerged in the first cohort tended, a later analysis found, to co-occur in the approximately 120 validation repertoires.

The chain links TRBV11-3 to TRBJ2-1; 9 bases agree with TRBD1. The source of this sequence is a man younger than 40 in good health and CMV-seropositive. Sequencing was done on a sample of PBMCs. CDR3 coding DNA: TGTGCCAGCAGCTTAACGGCGGGACAGGGAAATGAGCAGTTCTTC. Protein sequence: CASSLTAGQGNEQFF.